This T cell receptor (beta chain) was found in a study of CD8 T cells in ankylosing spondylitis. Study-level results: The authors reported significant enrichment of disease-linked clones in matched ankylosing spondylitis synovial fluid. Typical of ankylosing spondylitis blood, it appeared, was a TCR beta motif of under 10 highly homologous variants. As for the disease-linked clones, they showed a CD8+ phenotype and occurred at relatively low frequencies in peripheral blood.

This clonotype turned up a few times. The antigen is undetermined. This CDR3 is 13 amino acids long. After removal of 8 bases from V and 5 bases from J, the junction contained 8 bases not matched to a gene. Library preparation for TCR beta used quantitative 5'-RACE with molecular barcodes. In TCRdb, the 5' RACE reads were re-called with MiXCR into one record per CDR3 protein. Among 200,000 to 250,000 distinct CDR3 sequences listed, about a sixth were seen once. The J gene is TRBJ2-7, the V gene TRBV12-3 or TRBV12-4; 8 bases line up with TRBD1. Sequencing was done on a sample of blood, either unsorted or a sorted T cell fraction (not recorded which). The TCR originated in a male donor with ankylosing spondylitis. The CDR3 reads CASGGQDSDEQYF. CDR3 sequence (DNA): TGTGCCAGCGGGGGACAGGATTCGGACGAGCAGTACTTC.